Listed below are T cell receptor beta chains from one sample, sequenced in a study of blood T cell repertoires in COVID-19. Generated by immunoSEQ multiplex PCR, the TCRdb table keeps only in-frame clones and is missing some. Found here are about 170,000 clones, roughly 88% of them singletons; the top ten hold less than 3.5%. Sequencing input: peripheral blood. The origin of the receptors is a woman aged 60-75 years with acute or convalescent COVID-19. Both conserved end residues are part of each CDR3. A D gene is named only where the DNA matches it firmly. Expanded clones get a size class; other rows say once, few or many, or leave the size out.

v_gene	abundance	j_gene	d_gene	CDR3nt	CDR3aa
TRBV10-3	-	TRBJ1-2	-	TGTGCCATCAGTGGCCCTGGCAGGACTAACTATGGCTACACCTTC	CAISGPGRTNYGYTF
TRBV6-2/TRBV6-3	-	TRBJ2-1	-	TGTGCCAGCAGTTATGGAGGGGGGGCTGGTGAGCAGTTCTTC	CASSYGGGAGEQFF
TRBV7-9	-	TRBJ1-4	TRBD1	TGTGCCAGCAGCACTCACCGGGACAGGGGCCGTGAAAAACTGTTTTTT	CASSTHRDRGREKLFF
TRBV6-5	-	TRBJ1-3	-	TGTGCCAGCAGTCCCCGGGAGGGTGGAAACACCATATATTTT	CASSPREGGNTIYF
TRBV5-1	-	TRBJ1-1	-	TGCGCCAGCAGGCGTCCGGGGGACACTGAAGCTTTCTTT	CASRRPGDTEAFF
TRBV7-2	-	TRBJ1-2	TRBD1	TGTGCCAGCAGCCCGGACAGGGTGATTGATGGCTACACCTTC	CASSPDRVIDGYTF
TRBV12-3/TRBV12-4	-	TRBJ1-2	-	TGTGCCAGCAGTACAAATATTTATGGCTACACCTTC	CASSTNIYGYTF
TRBV19	-	TRBJ2-7	-	TGTGCCAGTAGTATCGTGGGCAGCTCCTACGAGCAGTACTTC	CASSIVGSSYEQYF
TRBV9	-	TRBJ1-5	-	TGTGCCAGCAGCACCAGCTCGGGGGGCAATCAGCCCCAGCATTTT	CASSTSSGGNQPQHF
TRBV6-5	-	TRBJ2-7	-	TGTGCCAGCAGATTACAGGGATCCTACGAGCAGTACTTC	CASRLQGSYEQYF
TRBV18	-	TRBJ2-7	TRBD1	TGTGCCAGCTCACCCCGACAGGGCCACTCCTACGAGCAGTACTTC	CASSPRQGHSYEQYF
TRBV9	-	TRBJ2-7	TRBD1	TGTGCCAGCACAAAGACAGGGGGCGGCGAGCAGTACTTC	CASTKTGGGEQYF
TRBV29-1	few	TRBJ1-5	-	TGCAGCGTTGTAGCAGATGGAGTCGGTCGCAATCAGCCCCAGCATTTT	CSVVADGVGRNQPQHF
TRBV5-8	few	TRBJ1-5	-	TGTGCCAGCAGTAGGGGGAGTACCAATCAGCCCCAGCATTTT	CASSRGSTNQPQHF
TRBV5-1	-	TRBJ2-5	TRBD1	TGCGCCAGCAGCTTCGGACAGGGCGCCCAAGAGACCCAGTACTTC	CASSFGQGAQETQYF
TRBV9	few	TRBJ1-1	TRBD1	TGTGCCAGCAGCCGGGACAGGGTGACGAACACTGAAGCTTTCTTT	CASSRDRVTNTEAFF
TRBV6-5	-	TRBJ1-5	TRBD1	TGTGCCAGCAGTCAGGGGGACGGCAATCAGCCCCAGCATTTT	CASSQGDGNQPQHF
TRBV20-1	-	TRBJ2-7	TRBD2	TGCAGTGCTAGTGAACTAGCGGGGCTTCTCTACGAGCAGTACTTC	CSASELAGLLYEQYF
TRBV7-6	-	TRBJ2-1	TRBD2	TGTGCCAGCAGCTTATCTAGCGGGGGGGCTAATGAGCAGTTCTTC	CASSLSSGGANEQFF
TRBV28	-	TRBJ1-2	TRBD1	TGTGCCAGCAGTAGCCGTTCCGGGACAGGGGCGATAGGTGGCTACACCTTC	CASSSRSGTGAIGGYTF
TRBV3-1/TRBV3-2	-	TRBJ2-5	TRBD2	TGTGCCAGCAGCCAAGGGGCCGGGACTAGCGCGACCCAGTACTTC	CASSQGAGTSATQYF
TRBV7-2	once	TRBJ2-5	TRBD2	TGTGCCAGCAGCTTCCAGCGGGGGCAAGAGACCCAGTACTTC	CASSFQRGQETQYF
TRBV12-3/TRBV12-4	-	TRBJ2-3	-	TGTGCCAGCACCCTTAATACAGATACGCAGTATTTT	CASTLNTDTQYF
TRBV4-3	-	TRBJ2-7	TRBD1	TGCGCCAGCAGCCCGGGACAGGGATCCTACGAGCAGTACTTC	CASSPGQGSYEQYF
TRBV4-3	-	TRBJ2-7	-	TGCGCCAGCAGCCAATTGGAGGGACAGAGCTCCTACGAGCAGTACTTC	CASSQLEGQSSYEQYF
TRBV6-6	-	TRBJ2-7	-	TGTGCCAGCAGTGCCAATCCGGGAGCCTACGAGCAGTACTTC	CASSANPGAYEQYF
TRBV5-5	once	TRBJ1-2	-	TGTGCCAGCAGCTTGGCGGGGAACTATGGCTACACCTTC	CASSLAGNYGYTF
TRBV6-2/TRBV6-3	-	TRBJ1-5	-	TGTGCCAGCAGTTACCGATACACAGGGAGCAATCAGCCCCAGCATTTT	CASSYRYTGSNQPQHF
TRBV6-5	-	TRBJ2-1	-	TGTGCCAGCAGCGGAGCGAGACCTACGAGAAATGAGCAGTTCTTC	CASSGARPTRNEQFF
TRBV30	-	TRBJ1-1	-	TGTGCCTGGAGTGTACTGCCAGGGGCGAACACTGAAGCTTTCTTT	CAWSVLPGANTEAFF
TRBV5-4	-	TRBJ1-4	TRBD1	TGTGCCAGCAGCCCCGGGACAGTGAGAGAAAAACTGTTTTTT	CASSPGTVREKLFF
TRBV6-5	-	TRBJ1-5	TRBD1	TGTGCCAGCAGTCCGGACAGGGTCAATCAGCCCCAGCATTTT	CASSPDRVNQPQHF
TRBV7-8	few	TRBJ1-2	TRBD1	TGTGCCAGCAGCTTTGACAGGGGATCCTATGGCTACACCTTC	CASSFDRGSYGYTF
TRBV5-4	-	TRBJ1-1	-	TGTGCCAGCAGCCACCCTTCCTTGGAGCGGAACACTGAAGCTTTCTTT	CASSHPSLERNTEAFF
TRBV5-8	-	TRBJ2-7	TRBD2	TGTGCCAGCAGGAAACAAAAACCGGGACTAGTTCTCGACGAGCAGTACTTC	CASRKQKPGLVLDEQYF
TRBV29-1	-	TRBJ2-3	TRBD1	TGCAGCGTTGGACAGGGTAGTGGGACAGATACGCAGTATTTT	CSVGQGSGTDTQYF
TRBV14	-	TRBJ2-7	TRBD2	TGTGCCAGCAGCCAATTCCAGCGGGGGAACTACGAGCAGTACTTC	CASSQFQRGNYEQYF
TRBV15	-	TRBJ2-7	TRBD1	TGTGCCACCAGCAAACGGACAGGGGGAAACGAGGAGCAGTACTTC	CATSKRTGGNEEQYF
TRBV5-1	-	TRBJ2-5	TRBD1	TGCGCCAGCAGCTTGCAGACAGGGCAAGAGACCCAGTACTTC	CASSLQTGQETQYF
TRBV28	-	TRBJ2-7	-	TGTGCCAGCAGAACCCCAGGGGTGGGCTCCTACGAGCAGTACTTC	CASRTPGVGSYEQYF